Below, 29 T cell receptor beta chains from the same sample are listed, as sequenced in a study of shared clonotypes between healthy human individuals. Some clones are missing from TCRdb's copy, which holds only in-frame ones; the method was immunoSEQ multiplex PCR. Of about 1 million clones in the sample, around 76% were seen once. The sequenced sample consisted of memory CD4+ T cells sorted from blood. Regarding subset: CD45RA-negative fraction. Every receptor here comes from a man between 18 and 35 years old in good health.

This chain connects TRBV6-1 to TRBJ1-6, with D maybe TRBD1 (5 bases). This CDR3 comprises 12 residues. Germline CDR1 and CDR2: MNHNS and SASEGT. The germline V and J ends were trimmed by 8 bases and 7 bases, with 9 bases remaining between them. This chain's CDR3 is CASRDWNSPLHF. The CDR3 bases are TGTGCCAGCCGGGACTGGAATTCACCCCTCCACTTT.

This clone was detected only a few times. In DNA form, the CDR3 reads TGCGCCAGCCGGCCGGCGGGGGGACCCTCCTACAATGAGCAGTTCTTC. Translation gives CASRPAGGPSYNEQFF. The chain employs TRBV5-1 and TRBJ2-1, with 8 bases identical to TRBD2. The CDR3 runs to 16 residues. Germline V gene lookup returns CDR1 SGHRS and CDR2 YFSETQ. V was clipped by 7 bases and J by 0 bases; unmatched bases: 9.

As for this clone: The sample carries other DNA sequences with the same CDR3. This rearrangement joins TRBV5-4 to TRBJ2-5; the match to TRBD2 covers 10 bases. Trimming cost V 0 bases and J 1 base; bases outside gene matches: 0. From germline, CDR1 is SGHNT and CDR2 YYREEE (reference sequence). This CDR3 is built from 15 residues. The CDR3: CASSLVAGGQETQYF. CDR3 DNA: TGTGCCAGCAGCTTGGTAGCGGGGGGCCAAGAGACCCAGTACTTC.

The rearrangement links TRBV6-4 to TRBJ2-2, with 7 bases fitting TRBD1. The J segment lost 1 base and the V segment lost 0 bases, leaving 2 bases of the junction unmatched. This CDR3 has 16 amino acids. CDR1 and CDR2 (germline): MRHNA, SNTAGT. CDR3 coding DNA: TGTGCCAGCAGTGACTCGGGGACAGTGAACACCGGGGAGCTGTTTTTT. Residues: CASSDSGTVNTGELFF.

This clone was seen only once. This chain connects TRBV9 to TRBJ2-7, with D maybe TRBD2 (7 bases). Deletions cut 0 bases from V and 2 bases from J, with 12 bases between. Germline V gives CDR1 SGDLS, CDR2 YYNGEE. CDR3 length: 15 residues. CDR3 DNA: TGTGCCAGCAGCGTAGGCTCGGGGGGCACCTACGAGCAGTACTTC. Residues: CASSVGSGGTYEQYF.

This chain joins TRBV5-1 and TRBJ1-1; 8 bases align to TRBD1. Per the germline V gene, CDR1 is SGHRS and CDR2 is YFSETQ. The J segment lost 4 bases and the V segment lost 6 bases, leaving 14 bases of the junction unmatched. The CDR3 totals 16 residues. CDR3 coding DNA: TGCGCCAGCACCCAACAGGGGGAAGTGAGAACCACTGAAGCTTTCTTT. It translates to CASTQQGEVRTTEAFF.

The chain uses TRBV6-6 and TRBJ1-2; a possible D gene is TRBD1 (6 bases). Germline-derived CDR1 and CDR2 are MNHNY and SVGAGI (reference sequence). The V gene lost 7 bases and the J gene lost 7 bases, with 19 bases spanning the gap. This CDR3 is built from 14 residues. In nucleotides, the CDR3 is TGTGCCAGCACCTCCTCGGGGGCTGCGGCTGGCTACACCTTC. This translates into CASTSSGAAAGYTF.

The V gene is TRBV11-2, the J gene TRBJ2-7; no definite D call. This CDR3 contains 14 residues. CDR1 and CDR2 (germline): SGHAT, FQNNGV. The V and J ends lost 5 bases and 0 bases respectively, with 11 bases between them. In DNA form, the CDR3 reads TGTGCCAGCAGCCTTCAGGTGTACTCCTACGAGCAGTACTTC. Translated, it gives CASSLQVYSYEQYF.

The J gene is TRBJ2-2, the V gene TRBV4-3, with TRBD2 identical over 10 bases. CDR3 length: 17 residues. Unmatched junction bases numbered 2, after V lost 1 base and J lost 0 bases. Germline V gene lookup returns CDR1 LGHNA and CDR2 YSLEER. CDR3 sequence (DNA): TGCGCCAGCAGCCAAGGGACTAGCGGACCGAACACCGGGGAGCTGTTTTTT. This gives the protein CASSQGTSGPNTGELFF.

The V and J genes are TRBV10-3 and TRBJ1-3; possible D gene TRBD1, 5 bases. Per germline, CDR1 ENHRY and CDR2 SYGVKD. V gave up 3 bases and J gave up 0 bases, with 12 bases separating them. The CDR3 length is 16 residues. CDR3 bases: TGTGCCATCAGTGAACGACACGGGGGCTCTGGAAACACCATATATTTT. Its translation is CAISERHGGSGNTIYF.

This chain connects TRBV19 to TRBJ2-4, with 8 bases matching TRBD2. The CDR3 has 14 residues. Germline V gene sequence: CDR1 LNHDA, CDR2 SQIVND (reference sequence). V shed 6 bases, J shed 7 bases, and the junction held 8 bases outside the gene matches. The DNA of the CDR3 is TGTGCCAGTAGACAAGCGGGGGACGAGAACATTCAGTACTTC. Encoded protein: CASRQAGDENIQYF.

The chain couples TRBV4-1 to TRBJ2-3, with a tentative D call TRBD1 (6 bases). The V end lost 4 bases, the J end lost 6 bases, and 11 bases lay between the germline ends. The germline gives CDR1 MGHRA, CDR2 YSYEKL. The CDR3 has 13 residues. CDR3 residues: CASSLSTGDTQYF. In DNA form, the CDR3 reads TGCGCCAGCAGCCTGAGCACAGGGGATACGCAGTATTTT.

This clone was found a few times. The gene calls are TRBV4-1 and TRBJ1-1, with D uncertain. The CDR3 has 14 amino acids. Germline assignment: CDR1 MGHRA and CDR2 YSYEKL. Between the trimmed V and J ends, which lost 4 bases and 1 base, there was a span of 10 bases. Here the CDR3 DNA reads TGCGCCAGCAGCCTAAATGAGGGGAACACTGAAGCTTTCTTT. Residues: CASSLNEGNTEAFF.

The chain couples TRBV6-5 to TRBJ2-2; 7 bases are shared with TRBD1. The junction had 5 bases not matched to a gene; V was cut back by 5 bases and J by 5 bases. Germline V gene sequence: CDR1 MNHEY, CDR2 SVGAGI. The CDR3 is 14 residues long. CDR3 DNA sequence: TGTGCCAGCAGTGAAGGGGGCGCAACCGGGGAGCTGTTTTTT. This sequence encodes CASSEGGATGELFF.

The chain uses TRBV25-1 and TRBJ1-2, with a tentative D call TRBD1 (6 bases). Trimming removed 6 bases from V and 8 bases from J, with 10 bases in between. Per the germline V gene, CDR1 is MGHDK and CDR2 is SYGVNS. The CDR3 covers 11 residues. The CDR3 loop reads CASSRGAGYTF. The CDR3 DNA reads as TGTGCCAGCAGCCGGGGGGCCGGCTACACCTTC.

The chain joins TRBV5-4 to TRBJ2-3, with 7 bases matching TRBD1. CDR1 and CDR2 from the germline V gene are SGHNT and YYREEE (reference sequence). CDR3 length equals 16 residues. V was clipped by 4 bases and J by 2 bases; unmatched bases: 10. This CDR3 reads CASSPGQVGPTDTQYF. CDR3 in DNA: TGTGCCAGCAGCCCAGGACAGGTTGGGCCCACAGATACGCAGTATTTT.

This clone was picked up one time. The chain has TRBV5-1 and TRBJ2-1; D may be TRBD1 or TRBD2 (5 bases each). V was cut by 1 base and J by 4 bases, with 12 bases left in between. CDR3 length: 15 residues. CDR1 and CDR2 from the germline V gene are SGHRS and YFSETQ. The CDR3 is CASSLTGTEYNEQFF. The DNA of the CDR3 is TGCGCCAGCAGCTTGACGGGGACCGAGTACAATGAGCAGTTCTTC.

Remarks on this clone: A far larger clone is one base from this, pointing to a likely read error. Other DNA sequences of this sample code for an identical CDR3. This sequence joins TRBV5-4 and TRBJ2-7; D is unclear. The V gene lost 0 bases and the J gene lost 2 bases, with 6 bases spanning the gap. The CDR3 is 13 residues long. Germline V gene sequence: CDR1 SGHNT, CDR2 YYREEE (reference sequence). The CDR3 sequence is CASSLDGTYEQYF. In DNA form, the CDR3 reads TGTGCCAGCAGCTTGGACGGAACCTACGAGCAGTACTTC.

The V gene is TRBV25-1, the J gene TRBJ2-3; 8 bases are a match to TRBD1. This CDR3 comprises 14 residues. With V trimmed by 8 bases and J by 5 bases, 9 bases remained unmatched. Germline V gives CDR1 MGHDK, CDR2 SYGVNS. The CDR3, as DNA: TGTGCCAGCGGACGGGACAGGTTAGAAGATACGCAGTATTTT. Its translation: CASGRDRLEDTQYF.

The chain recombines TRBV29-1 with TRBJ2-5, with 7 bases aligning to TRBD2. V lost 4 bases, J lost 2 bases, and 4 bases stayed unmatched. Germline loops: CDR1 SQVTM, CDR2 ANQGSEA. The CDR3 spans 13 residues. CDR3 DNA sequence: TGCAGCGTTGCTGGGAGGGTTCAAGAGACCCAGTACTTC. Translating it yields CSVAGRVQETQYF. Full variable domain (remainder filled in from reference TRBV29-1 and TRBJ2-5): SAVISQKPSRDICQRGTSLTIQCQVDSQVTMMFWYRQQPGQSLTLIATANQGSEATYESGFVIDKFPISRPNLTFSTLTVSNMSPEDSSIYLCSVAGRVQETQYFGPGTRLLVL.

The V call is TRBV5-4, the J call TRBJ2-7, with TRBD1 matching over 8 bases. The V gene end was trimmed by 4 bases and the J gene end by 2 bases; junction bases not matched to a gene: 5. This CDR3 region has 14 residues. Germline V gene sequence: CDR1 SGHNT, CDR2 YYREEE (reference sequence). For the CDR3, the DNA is TGTGCCAGCAGCCGACAGGGGAGCGCCTACGAGCAGTACTTC. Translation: CASSRQGSAYEQYF.

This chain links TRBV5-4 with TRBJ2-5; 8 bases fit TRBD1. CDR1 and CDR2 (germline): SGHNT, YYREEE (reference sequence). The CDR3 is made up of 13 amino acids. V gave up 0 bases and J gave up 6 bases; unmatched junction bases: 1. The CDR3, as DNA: TGTGCCAGCAGCTTGGGGACAGGGAAGACCCAGTACTTC. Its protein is CASSLGTGKTQYF.

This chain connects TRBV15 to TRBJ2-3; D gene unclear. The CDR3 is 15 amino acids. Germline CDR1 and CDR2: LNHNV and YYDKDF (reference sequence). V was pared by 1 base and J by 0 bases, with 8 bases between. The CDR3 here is CATSRVTFSTDTQYF. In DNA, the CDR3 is TGTGCCACCAGCAGAGTCACATTCAGCACAGATACGCAGTATTTT.

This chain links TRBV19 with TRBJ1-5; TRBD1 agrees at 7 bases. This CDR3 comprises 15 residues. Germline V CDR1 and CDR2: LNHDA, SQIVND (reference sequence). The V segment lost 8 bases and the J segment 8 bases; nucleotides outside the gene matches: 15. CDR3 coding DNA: TGTGCCAGTGATCGAACAGGGGCCGGGAGGGAGCCCCAGCATTTT. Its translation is CASDRTGAGREPQHF.

The CDR3 here is CASRGAPGADGYTF. The CDR3 DNA reads as TGTGCCAGCAGGGGGGCCCCCGGGGCGGATGGCTACACCTTC. The chain links TRBV6-5 to TRBJ1-2, with D perhaps matching TRBD1 (6 bases). The length of the CDR3 is 14 residues. The V and J ends lost 6 bases and 6 bases respectively, with 17 bases between them. Per germline, CDR1 MNHEY and CDR2 SVGAGI.

CDR3 residues: CASSEWGEGGYTF. The CDR3 DNA is TGTGCCAGCAGTGAATGGGGGGAAGGTGGCTACACCTTC. This chain links TRBV25-1 with TRBJ1-2; possible D gene TRBD1, 5 bases. The CDR3 spans 13 residues. V lost 1 base and J 7 bases, leaving 10 bases between the germline ends. From germline, CDR1 is MGHDK and CDR2 SYGVNS.

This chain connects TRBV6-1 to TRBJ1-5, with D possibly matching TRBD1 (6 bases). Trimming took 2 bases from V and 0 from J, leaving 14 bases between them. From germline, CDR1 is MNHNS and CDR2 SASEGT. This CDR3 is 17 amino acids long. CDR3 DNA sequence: TGTGCCAGCAGTGAAACGGTCAGGGGTTATAGCAATCAGCCCCAGCATTTT. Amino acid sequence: CASSETVRGYSNQPQHF.

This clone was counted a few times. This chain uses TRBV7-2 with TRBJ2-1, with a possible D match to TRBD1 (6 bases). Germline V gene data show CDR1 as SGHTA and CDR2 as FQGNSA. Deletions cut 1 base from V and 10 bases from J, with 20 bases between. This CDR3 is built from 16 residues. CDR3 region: CASSLVSVAARGEQFF. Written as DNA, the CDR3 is TGTGCCAGCAGCTTAGTTTCTGTGGCAGCGAGGGGGGAGCAGTTCTTC.

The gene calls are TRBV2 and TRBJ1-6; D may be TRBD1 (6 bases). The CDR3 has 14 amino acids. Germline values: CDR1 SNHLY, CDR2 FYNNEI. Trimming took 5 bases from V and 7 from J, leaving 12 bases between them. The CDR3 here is CASSRQVLNSPLHF. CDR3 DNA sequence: TGTGCCAGCAGTCGACAGGTACTCAATTCACCCCTCCACTTT.